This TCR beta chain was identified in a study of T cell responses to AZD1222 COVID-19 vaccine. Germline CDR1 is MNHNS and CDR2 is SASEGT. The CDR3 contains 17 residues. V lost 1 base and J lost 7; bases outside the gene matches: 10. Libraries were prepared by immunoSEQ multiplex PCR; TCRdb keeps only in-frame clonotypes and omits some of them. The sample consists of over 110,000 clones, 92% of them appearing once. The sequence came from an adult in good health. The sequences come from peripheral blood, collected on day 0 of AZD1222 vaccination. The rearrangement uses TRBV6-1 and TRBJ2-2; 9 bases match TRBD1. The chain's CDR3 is CASSEEGQGVLGGELFF. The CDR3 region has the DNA TGTGCCAGCAGTGAAGAGGGACAGGGAGTTTTGGGCGGGGAGCTGTTTTTT.